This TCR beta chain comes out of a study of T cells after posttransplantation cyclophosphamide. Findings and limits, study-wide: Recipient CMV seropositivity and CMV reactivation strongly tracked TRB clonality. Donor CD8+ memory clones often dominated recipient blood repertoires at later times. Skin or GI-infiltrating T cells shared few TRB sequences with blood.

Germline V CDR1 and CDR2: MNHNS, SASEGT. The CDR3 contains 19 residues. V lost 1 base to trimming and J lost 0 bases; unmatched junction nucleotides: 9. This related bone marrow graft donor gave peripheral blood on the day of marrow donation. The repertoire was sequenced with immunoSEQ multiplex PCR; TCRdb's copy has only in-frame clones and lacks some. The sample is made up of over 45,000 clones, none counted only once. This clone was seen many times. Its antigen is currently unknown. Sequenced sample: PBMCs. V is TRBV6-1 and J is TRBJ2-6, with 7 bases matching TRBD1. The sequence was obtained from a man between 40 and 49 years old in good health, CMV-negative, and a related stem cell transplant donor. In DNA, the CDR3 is TGTGCCAGCAGTGAAGTCCCAGGGACAGCCTTCTCTGGGGCCAACGTCCTGACTTTC. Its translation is CASSEVPGTAFSGANVLTF.